The 27 T cell receptor beta chains presented below share a single source sample, sequenced in a study of T cells in localized non-small cell lung cancer. Repertoires were generated with immunoSEQ multiplex PCR, while TCRdb's copy carries only in-frame clones and drops some. The sample shows around 100,000 clones, approximately 90% of them seen only once. The sequenced sample was peripheral blood, obtained before any cancer treatment. Receptors originate from a man aged 35-69 years with stage I squamous cell lung carcinoma.

V is TRBV6-5 and J is TRBJ2-7; D is unclear. V lost 4 bases, J lost 1 base, and 5 bases lay in between. The germline gives CDR1 MNHEY, CDR2 SVGAGI. The CDR3 runs to 12 residues. CDR3: CASSSSSYEQYF. The CDR3 DNA reads TGTGCCAGCAGTTCCAGTTCCTACGAGCAGTACTTC.

J is TRBJ2-5 and V is TRBV15; D gene unclear. Germline CDR1 and CDR2: LNHNV and YYDKDF (reference sequence). V was pared by 0 bases and J by 4 bases, with 6 bases between. The CDR3 is 13 residues long. This chain's CDR3 is CATSRDRTETQYF. The DNA of the CDR3 is TGTGCCACCAGCAGAGATCGTACAGAGACCCAGTACTTC.

The rearrangement links TRBV5-5 to TRBJ2-2; either TRBD1 or TRBD2 may fit D (5 bases each). Trimming shortened V by 4 bases and J by 4 bases, and 17 bases separated the two germline ends. CDR1 and CDR2 (germline): SGHKS, YYEKEE (reference sequence). The CDR3 contains 16 residues. Here the CDR3 reads CASSRDDRRGTGELFF. The CDR3 nucleotides are TGTGCCAGCAGCCGGGACGACCGACGGGGCACCGGGGAGCTGTTTTTT.

The chain joins TRBV14 to TRBJ2-3; the D is unclear. CDR1 SGHDN and CDR2 FVKESK come from the germline V gene. Trimming removed 1 base at V and 5 bases at J, with 4 bases between. CDR3 size: 12 residues. CDR3 sequence: CASSQVKDTQYF. Here the CDR3 DNA reads TGTGCCAGCAGCCAAGTAAAAGATACGCAGTATTTT.

V and J are TRBV5-1 and TRBJ2-1; TRBD1 aligns across 9 bases. Germline V CDR1 and CDR2: SGHRS, YFSETQ. CDR3 length: 15 amino acids. Trimming took 6 bases from V and 7 from J; bases not matched to a gene: 11. This chain's CDR3 is CASTQGDREGNEQFF. The DNA for the CDR3 is TGCGCCAGCACCCAGGGGGACAGGGAAGGAAATGAGCAGTTCTTC.

This chain links TRBV4-1 with TRBJ2-6; D is ambiguous. Germline CDR1 MGHRA, CDR2 YSYEKL. This CDR3 region has 14 residues. V lost 7 bases, J lost 0 bases, and 7 bases lay in between. The CDR3 DNA sequence: TGCGCCAGCACTCTTAACTCTGGGGCCAACGTCCTGACTTTC. Protein product: CASTLNSGANVLTF.

The CDR3 here is CASSLGQGGRETQYF. CDR3 DNA sequence: TGTGCCAGCAGCCTCGGACAGGGGGGAAGGGAGACCCAGTACTTC. The chain links TRBV11-2 to TRBJ2-5; TRBD1 matches at 10 bases. Germline-derived CDR1 and CDR2 are SGHAT and FQNNGV. The CDR3 extends over 15 amino acids. Trimming cost V 5 bases and J 5 bases; bases outside gene matches: 8.

The chain joins TRBV5-4 to TRBJ2-7; D might be TRBD2 (6 bases). Per germline, CDR1 SGHNT and CDR2 YYREEE (reference sequence). The V end was cut by 5 bases, the J end by 3 bases, with 15 bases between. This CDR3 is 14 amino acids long. The CDR3 reads CASSLNGGSYEQYF. CDR3 DNA: TGTGCCAGCAGTTTGAATGGGGGGAGCTACGAGCAGTACTTC.

This chain links TRBV9 with TRBJ2-5; D possibly uses TRBD1 or TRBD2 (6 bases each). Germline V gene sequence: CDR1 SGDLS, CDR2 YYNGEE. The CDR3 totals 15 residues. The V gene lost 2 bases and the J gene lost 2 bases, with 13 bases spanning the gap. The CDR3 DNA is TGTGCCAGCAGCGTTAGGGGGAGCGGGCAAGAGACCCAGTACTTC. Its translation: CASSVRGSGQETQYF.

The V call is TRBV27, the J call TRBJ2-7; D may be TRBD1 or TRBD2 (5 bases each). V was clipped by 2 bases and J by 3 bases, with 17 bases between them. The CDR3 sequence is 16 residues long. Per the germline V gene, CDR1 is MNHEY and CDR2 is SMNVEV (reference sequence). CDR3 in DNA: TGTGCCAGCAGTTTACTCCCCGGGGCCCACTACTACGAGCAGTACTTC. Translated: CASSLLPGAHYYEQYF.

This sequence joins TRBV7-2 and TRBJ2-3; TRBD2 matches 13 bases. Losses at the gene ends were 5 bases for V and 6 bases for J; bases not matched to a gene: 5. The CDR3 has 15 amino acids. CDR1 SGHTA and CDR2 FQGNSA come from the germline V gene. The CDR3 loop reads CASSRTSGGRDTQYF. CDR3 DNA: TGTGCCAGCAGCCGGACTAGCGGGGGTCGGGATACGCAGTATTTT. Full variable domain (outside the CDR3, taken from reference TRBV7-2 and TRBJ2-3): GAGVSQSPSNKVTEKGKDVELRCDPISGHTALYWYRQSLGQGLEFLIYFQGNSAPDKSGLPSDRFSAERTGGSVSTLTIQRTQQEDSAVYLCASSRTSGGRDTQYFGPGTRLTVL.

This chain uses TRBV6-1 with TRBJ1-5, with TRBD1 identical over 7 bases. The CDR3 covers 18 residues. Germline CDR1 is MNHNS and CDR2 is SASEGT. The J segment lost 0 bases and the V segment lost 1 base, leaving 9 bases of the junction unmatched. The CDR3 sequence is CASSEGGTAVYSNQPQHF. The CDR3 region has the DNA TGTGCCAGCAGTGAAGGCGGGACAGCCGTCTATAGCAATCAGCCCCAGCATTTT.

The J gene is TRBJ1-6, the V gene TRBV15; D is perhaps TRBD1 (5 bases). The V gene's germline CDR1 is LNHNV and CDR2 YYDKDF (reference sequence). There are 14 residues in the CDR3. Trimming removed 5 bases from V and 7 bases from J, with 12 bases in between. CDR3 in DNA: TGTGCCACCAGCGGGGACCGGTACAATTCACCCCTCCACTTT. Encoded protein: CATSGDRYNSPLHF.

The chain combines TRBV30 with TRBJ2-2, with 9 bases that match TRBD2. Losses at the gene ends were 0 bases for V and 0 bases for J; bases not matched to a gene: 2. This CDR3 is 16 amino acids long. Germline assignment: CDR1 GTSNPN and CDR2 SVGIG (reference sequence). In DNA, the CDR3 is TGTGCCTGGAGTGTACCTAGCGGGGCGAACACCGGGGAGCTGTTTTTT. Protein sequence: CAWSVPSGANTGELFF.

This clone was seen a few times. The genes are TRBV5-1 and TRBJ1-1; TRBD1 is a possible D gene (6 bases). The CDR3 extends over 13 amino acids. V lost 6 bases to trimming and J lost 1 base, with 10 bases between them. Germline CDR1 is SGHRS and CDR2 is YFSETQ. The CDR3, as DNA: TGCGCCAGCACCGTAGGGGGGAACACTGAAGCTTTCTTT. Amino acid sequence: CASTVGGNTEAFF.

This rearrangement joins TRBV7-8 to TRBJ2-7; 11 positions match TRBD2. Germline V gene sequence: CDR1 SGHVS, CDR2 FQNEAQ. The CDR3 has 17 amino acids. Trimming removed 2 bases from V and 3 bases from J; junction bases left unmatched: 9. Written as DNA, the CDR3 is TGTGCCAGCAGCTTATGGAGTAGCGGGGGGGATAACTACGAGCAGTACTTC. This sequence encodes CASSLWSSGGDNYEQYF.

The genes are TRBV7-2 and TRBJ2-4; D possibly corresponds to TRBD2 (5 bases). CDR3 length: 17 amino acids. Germline CDR1 is SGHTA and CDR2 is FQGNSA. V was cut by 5 bases and J by 0 bases, with 17 bases left in between. DNA of the CDR3: TGTGCCAGCAGCAAACGGGGAACAGACTTAGCCAAAAACATTCAGTACTTC. This gives the protein CASSKRGTDLAKNIQYF. Complete variable domain (other parts from reference TRBV7-2 and TRBJ2-4): GAGVSQSPSNKVTEKGKDVELRCDPISGHTALYWYRQSLGQGLEFLIYFQGNSAPDKSGLPSDRFSAERTGGSVSTLTIQRTQQEDSAVYLCASSKRGTDLAKNIQYFGAGTRLSVL.

About this clone itself: The CDR3 end shows no conserved phenylalanine or tryptophan, and so a read error is likely. It is unclear where the CDR3 begins or ends on the DNA, so no DNA is shown, and the CDR3 is as TCRdb lists it. The gene calls are TRBV21-1 and TRBJ2-7; the table names TRBD1, a call not compared with the DNA. TRBV21-1 is deemed a pseudogene. The CDR3 sequence runs 15 residues, both termini included. The chain's CDR3 is CASSIPHLGTGAESL.

This clone came up a few times. The rearrangement uses TRBV6-5 and TRBJ1-1; D uncertain. The CDR3 covers 13 residues. Per germline, CDR1 MNHEY and CDR2 SVGAGI. Trimming removed 0 bases from V and 12 bases from J, with 14 bases in between. The CDR3 nucleotides are TGTGCCAGCAGTTACTCGAACAGCCTTACCCCTTTCTTT. Residues: CASSYSNSLTPFF.

The rearrangement uses TRBV28 and TRBJ2-2, with D uncertain. The germline V and J ends were trimmed by 5 bases and 1 base, with 14 bases remaining between them. CDR1 and CDR2 from the germline V gene are MDHEN and SYDVKM. This CDR3 comprises 16 residues. CDR3 in DNA: TGTGCCAGCAGTCAATTTAGGGCCTTGAACACCGGGGAGCTGTTTTTT. It specifies CASSQFRALNTGELFF.

The chain is built from TRBV7-9 and TRBJ1-1; a weak D match, TRBD1 (5 bases). The CDR3 consists of 15 residues. Trimming took 5 bases from V and 11 from J, leaving 24 bases between them. CDR1 and CDR2 from the germline V gene are SEHNR and FQNEAQ (reference sequence). The CDR3 nucleotides are TGTGCCAGCAGCCTAACTTCGGGTGGGGGTTATCGGGCTTTCTTT. As protein: CASSLTSGGGYRAFF.

This clone occurred a few times. The CDR3 coding sequence is TGTGCCAGCAAGGGACAGGGAAATCAGCCCCAGCATTTT. This encodes CASKGQGNQPQHF. The chain joins TRBV2 to TRBJ1-5; TRBD1 matches 9 bases. V shed 7 bases, J shed 4 bases, and the junction held 2 bases outside the gene matches. The CDR3 contains 13 residues. The germline CDR1 and CDR2 sequences are SNHLY and FYNNEI.

The chain uses TRBV7-9 and TRBJ2-3, with 10 bases aligning to TRBD2. With V trimmed by 2 bases and J by 0 bases, 11 bases remained unmatched. There are 19 residues in the CDR3. The germline V gene has CDR1 SEHNR and CDR2 FQNEAQ (reference sequence). The chain's CDR3 is CASSLRAGGPRISTDTQYF. The CDR3 DNA sequence: TGTGCCAGCAGCTTACGAGCGGGGGGGCCGCGTATTAGCACAGATACGCAGTATTTT.

The chain recombines TRBV29-1 with TRBJ2-2, with D tentatively TRBD1 (5 bases). Trimming removed 3 bases at V and 7 bases at J, with 9 bases between. From germline, CDR1 is SQVTM and CDR2 ANQGSEA. There are 12 residues in the CDR3. CDR3 sequence (DNA): TGCAGCGTTGATCAGGGTGGCGGGGAGCTGTTTTTT. Residues: CSVDQGGGELFF.

This chain links TRBV28 with TRBJ2-7, with D tentatively TRBD1 (6 bases). Looked up from germline, CDR1 is MDHEN and CDR2 is SYDVKM. CDR3 size: 15 residues. Trimming removed 3 bases at V and 0 bases at J, with 12 bases between. The DNA of the CDR3 is TGTGCCAGCAGTTTCCCGGACAGAAGCTCCTACGAGCAGTACTTC. Translated: CASSFPDRSSYEQYF.

The sample holds a few counts of this clone. The rearrangement links TRBV6-6 to TRBJ1-2, with D possibly TRBD1 on 6 matching bases. CDR1 and CDR2 (germline): MNHNY, SVGAGI (reference sequence). The ends were cut back, 5 bases at V and 3 bases at J, with 13 bases in the middle. The CDR3 spans 14 residues. The CDR3 sequence is CASSRDRLDYGYTF. The CDR3 DNA follows: TGTGCCAGCAGTCGAGACAGGCTGGACTATGGCTACACCTTC.

The rearrangement uses TRBV7-2 and TRBJ2-5; 9 bases line up with TRBD1. CDR3 length: 15 amino acids. Trimming removed 3 bases from V and 4 bases from J; junction bases left unmatched: 6. CDR1 is SGHTA, CDR2 FQGNSA, per germline. The CDR3 DNA reads as TGTGCCAGCAGCTTCTACAGGGGGCCAGGAGAGACCCAGTACTTC. This gives the protein CASSFYRGPGETQYF. Using reference TRBV7-2 and TRBJ2-5 for the parts outside the CDR3, the full variable domain is GAGVSQSPSNKVTEKGKDVELRCDPISGHTALYWYRQSLGQGLEFLIYFQGNSAPDKSGLPSDRFSAERTGGSVSTLTIQRTQQEDSAVYLCASSFYRGPGETQYFGPGTRLLVL.